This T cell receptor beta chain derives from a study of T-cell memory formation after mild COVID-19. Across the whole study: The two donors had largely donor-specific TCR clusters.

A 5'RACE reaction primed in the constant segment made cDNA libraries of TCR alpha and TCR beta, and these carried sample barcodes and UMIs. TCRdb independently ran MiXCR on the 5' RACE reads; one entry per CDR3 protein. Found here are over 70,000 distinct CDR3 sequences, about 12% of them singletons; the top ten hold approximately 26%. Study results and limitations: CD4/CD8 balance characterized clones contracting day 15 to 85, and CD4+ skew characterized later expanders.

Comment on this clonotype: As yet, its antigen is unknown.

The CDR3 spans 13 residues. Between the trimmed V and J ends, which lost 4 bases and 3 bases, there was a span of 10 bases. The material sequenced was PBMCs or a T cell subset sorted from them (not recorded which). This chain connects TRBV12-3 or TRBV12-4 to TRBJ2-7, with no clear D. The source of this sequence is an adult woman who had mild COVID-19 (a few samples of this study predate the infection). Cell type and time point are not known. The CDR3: CASSSGRFYEQYF. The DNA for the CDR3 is TGTGCCAGCAGTTCCGGACGGTTCTACGAGCAGTACTTC.